The rows below give T cell receptor beta chains drawn from one sample of a study of T cell changes during pregnancy in multiple sclerosis. Sequencing was performed with immunoSEQ multiplex PCR; in TCRdb, only in-frame clones are kept and a portion is missing. The sample lists approximately 89,000 clones; around 94% were seen once. This sample comprised peripheral blood, obtained in the third trimester of pregnancy. The receptor source for this set is a female donor with multiple sclerosis, enrolled in a pregnancy study. Both conserved end residues are part of each CDR3. The D gene is left open where the match is weak. Only part of the rows carry a size: once, few, many, or a class if the clone is expanded.

j_call: TRBJ2-7; clone_size: .; cdr3_length: 15; d_call: .; v_call: TRBV11-2; cdr3_aa: CASSLYPRGQSEQYF; cdr3_nt: TGTGCCAGCAGCTTATACCCCCGGGGACAATCCGAGCAGTACTTC
j_call: TRBJ2-7; clone_size: .; cdr3_length: 13; d_call: .; v_call: TRBV6-1; cdr3_aa: CASSRTEVYEQYF; cdr3_nt: TGTGCCAGCAGCCGGACGGAGGTTTACGAGCAGTACTTC
j_call: TRBJ2-7; clone_size: .; cdr3_length: 16; d_call: .; v_call: TRBV7-2; cdr3_aa: CASSLERSPSSYEQYF; cdr3_nt: TGTGCCAGCAGCTTAGAGCGGTCCCCGAGCTCCTATGAGCAGTACTTC
j_call: TRBJ1-2; clone_size: .; cdr3_length: 21; d_call: .; v_call: TRBV28; cdr3_aa: CASSLLGGVDSSSTPNYGYTF; cdr3_nt: TGTGCCAGCAGTCTATTAGGGGGGGTAGACAGTTCCTCGACTCCTAACTATGGCTACACCTTC
j_call: TRBJ2-1; clone_size: .; cdr3_length: 15; d_call: .; v_call: TRBV7-8; cdr3_aa: CASSWGEGGTNEQFF; cdr3_nt: TGTGCCAGCAGTTGGGGGGAGGGGGGCACTAATGAGCAGTTCTTC
j_call: TRBJ2-7; clone_size: .; cdr3_length: 14; d_call: .; v_call: TRBV5-5; cdr3_aa: CASSPAGSSYEQYF; cdr3_nt: TGTGCCAGCAGCCCGGCTGGGAGCTCCTACGAGCAGTACTTC
j_call: TRBJ2-7; clone_size: .; cdr3_length: 13; d_call: .; v_call: TRBV4-1; cdr3_aa: CASSKPLRRRLYF; cdr3_nt: TGCGCCAGCAGCAAACCTCTAAGACGGAGATTGTACTTC
j_call: TRBJ2-1; clone_size: .; cdr3_length: 17; d_call: .; v_call: TRBV21-1; cdr3_aa: CASSKERAGGFLGEQFF; cdr3_nt: TGTGCCAGCAGCAAAGAACGAGCGGGAGGCTTCCTGGGGGAGCAGTTCTTC
j_call: TRBJ2-1; clone_size: .; cdr3_length: 15; d_call: .; v_call: TRBV29-1; cdr3_aa: CSVEGGLSSYNEQFF; cdr3_nt: TGCAGCGTTGAAGGAGGGTTGAGCTCCTACAATGAGCAGTTCTTC
j_call: TRBJ1-2; clone_size: .; cdr3_length: 8; d_call: .; v_call: TRBV28; cdr3_aa: CATGYDTF; cdr3_nt: TGTGCCACGGGGTACGACACCTTC
j_call: TRBJ1-3; clone_size: .; cdr3_length: 14; d_call: .; v_call: TRBV6-6; cdr3_aa: CASTQGVPGNTIYF; cdr3_nt: TGTGCCAGCACACAGGGTGTTCCTGGAAACACCATATATTTT
j_call: TRBJ2-5; clone_size: .; cdr3_length: 13; d_call: .; v_call: TRBV14; cdr3_aa: CASSQTLQETQYF; cdr3_nt: TGTGCCAGCAGCCAGACTCTCCAAGAGACCCAGTACTTC
j_call: TRBJ1-2; clone_size: .; cdr3_length: 14; d_call: .; v_call: TRBV5-8; cdr3_aa: CASSFGSVVHGYTF; cdr3_nt: TGTGCCAGCAGCTTCGGGTCGGTCGTCCATGGCTACACCTTC
j_call: TRBJ1-1; clone_size: .; cdr3_length: 15; d_call: .; v_call: TRBV18; cdr3_aa: CASSPAGQTSTEAFF; cdr3_nt: TGTGCCAGCTCACCCGCGGGGCAGACGAGCACTGAAGCTTTCTTT
j_call: TRBJ2-1; clone_size: .; cdr3_length: 15; d_call: TRBD2; v_call: TRBV2; cdr3_aa: CASRTLAGDYNEQFF; cdr3_nt: TGTGCCAGCAGAACATTAGCGGGGGACTACAATGAGCAGTTCTTC
j_call: TRBJ2-1; clone_size: .; cdr3_length: 11; d_call: .; v_call: TRBV20-1; cdr3_aa: CSASSEREQFF; cdr3_nt: TGCAGTGCTAGTTCGGAGCGGGAGCAGTTCTTC
j_call: TRBJ2-5; clone_size: .; cdr3_length: 15; d_call: TRBD2; v_call: TRBV6-1; cdr3_aa: CASSELAGAQETQYF; cdr3_nt: TGTGCCAGCAGTGAACTAGCGGGAGCCCAAGAGACCCAGTACTTC
j_call: TRBJ1-2; clone_size: .; cdr3_length: 15; d_call: .; v_call: TRBV7-8; cdr3_aa: CASSANRQGRYGYTF; cdr3_nt: TGTGCCAGCAGCGCAAATAGGCAGGGGCGTTATGGCTACACCTTC
j_call: TRBJ2-7; clone_size: .; cdr3_length: 16; d_call: TRBD1; v_call: TRBV6-5; cdr3_aa: CASSYDRQGFGYEQYF; cdr3_nt: TGTGCCAGCAGTTACGATAGACAGGGGTTCGGCTACGAGCAGTACTTC
j_call: TRBJ2-7; clone_size: .; cdr3_length: 15; d_call: .; v_call: TRBV5-1; cdr3_aa: CASSAQQGVGREQYF; cdr3_nt: TGCGCCAGCAGCGCCCAGCAGGGCGTGGGTCGCGAGCAGTACTTC
j_call: TRBJ2-2; clone_size: .; cdr3_length: 15; d_call: TRBD2; v_call: TRBV7-2; cdr3_aa: CASSLTREGTGELFF; cdr3_nt: TGTGCCAGCAGCTTAACGAGGGAGGGCACCGGGGAGCTGTTTTTT
j_call: TRBJ1-5; clone_size: .; cdr3_length: 13; d_call: .; v_call: TRBV6-5; cdr3_aa: CASRWLSNQPQHF; cdr3_nt: TGTGCCAGCAGGTGGCTCAGCAATCAGCCCCAGCATTTT
j_call: TRBJ2-5; clone_size: .; cdr3_length: 12; d_call: .; v_call: TRBV6-5; cdr3_aa: CASSYRGETQYF; cdr3_nt: TGTGCCAGCAGTTACAGAGGGGAGACCCAGTACTTC
j_call: TRBJ2-5; clone_size: .; cdr3_length: 15; d_call: TRBD2; v_call: TRBV11-2; cdr3_aa: CASSLGTSGQETQYF; cdr3_nt: TGTGCCAGCAGCTTAGGCACTAGCGGCCAAGAGACCCAGTACTTC
j_call: TRBJ2-3; clone_size: once; cdr3_length: 15; d_call: .; v_call: TRBV19; cdr3_aa: CASTDGGAGTDTQYF; cdr3_nt: TGTGCCAGTACCGACGGGGGAGCGGGCACAGATACGCAGTATTTT
j_call: TRBJ2-7; clone_size: .; cdr3_length: 13; d_call: TRBD1; v_call: TRBV27; cdr3_aa: CASGSGGSYEQYF; cdr3_nt: TGTGCCAGCGGCTCAGGGGGATCCTACGAGCAGTACTTC
j_call: TRBJ1-4; clone_size: .; cdr3_length: 16; d_call: .; v_call: TRBV5-1; cdr3_aa: CASSFQTDRMGEKLFF; cdr3_nt: TGCGCCAGCAGCTTTCAGACTGACAGGATGGGTGAAAAACTGTTTTTT
j_call: TRBJ2-7; clone_size: once; cdr3_length: 16; d_call: TRBD2; v_call: TRBV5-6; cdr3_aa: CASAPLAGALSYEQYF; cdr3_nt: TGTGCCAGCGCCCCTTTGGCGGGAGCTCTCTCCTACGAGCAGTACTTC
j_call: TRBJ1-1; clone_size: .; cdr3_length: 14; d_call: TRBD1; v_call: TRBV30; cdr3_aa: CAWGTGAMNTEAFF; cdr3_nt: TGTGCCTGGGGGACAGGGGCTATGAACACTGAAGCTTTCTTT
j_call: TRBJ2-7; clone_size: .; cdr3_length: 11; d_call: .; v_call: TRBV20-1; cdr3_aa: CSARDLREQYF; cdr3_nt: TGCAGTGCTAGAGATCTCCGGGAGCAGTACTTC
j_call: TRBJ1-4; clone_size: .; cdr3_length: 12; d_call: .; v_call: TRBV2; cdr3_aa: CASSDRKGELFF; cdr3_nt: TGTGCCAGCAGTGACCGGAAGGGGGAACTGTTTTTT
j_call: TRBJ1-1; clone_size: .; cdr3_length: 16; d_call: .; v_call: TRBV2; cdr3_aa: CASEVGPRGSRTEAFF; cdr3_nt: TGTGCCAGCGAGGTGGGGCCGCGGGGAAGTCGGACTGAAGCTTTCTTT
j_call: TRBJ1-5; clone_size: once; cdr3_length: 18; d_call: .; v_call: TRBV28; cdr3_aa: CASSRGGLRERSNQPQHF; cdr3_nt: TGTGCCAGCAGTCGGGGAGGGTTAAGGGAAAGGAGCAATCAGCCCCAGCATTTT
j_call: TRBJ2-1; clone_size: .; cdr3_length: 15; d_call: TRBD1; v_call: TRBV6-1; cdr3_aa: CASSGIGTGDNEQFF; cdr3_nt: TGTGCCAGCAGTGGTATTGGGACAGGGGACAATGAGCAGTTCTTC
j_call: TRBJ2-7; clone_size: .; cdr3_length: 14; d_call: TRBD1; v_call: TRBV27; cdr3_aa: CASSSSGGPYEQYF; cdr3_nt: TGTGCCAGCAGTTCCTCAGGGGGCCCCTACGAGCAGTACTTC
j_call: TRBJ2-7; clone_size: .; cdr3_length: 11; d_call: .; v_call: TRBV20-1; cdr3_aa: CSAREIGFEAF; cdr3_nt: TGCAGTGCTAGAGAGATCGGTTTCGAGGCTTTC
j_call: TRBJ2-1; clone_size: .; cdr3_length: 13; d_call: TRBD1; v_call: TRBV5-5; cdr3_aa: CASSPRTGAEQFF; cdr3_nt: TGTGCCAGCAGCCCACGGACAGGGGCTGAGCAGTTCTTC
j_call: TRBJ1-1; clone_size: .; cdr3_length: 13; d_call: .; v_call: TRBV11-2; cdr3_aa: CASSTRVNTEAFF; cdr3_nt: TGTGCCAGCAGCACCAGGGTGAACACTGAAGCTTTCTTT
j_call: TRBJ2-1; clone_size: .; cdr3_length: 14; d_call: TRBD1; v_call: TRBV13; cdr3_aa: CASRGQESYNEQFF; cdr3_nt: TGTGCCAGCAGGGGACAGGAGTCCTACAATGAGCAGTTCTTC
j_call: TRBJ2-1; clone_size: .; cdr3_length: 17; d_call: TRBD2; v_call: TRBV11-2; cdr3_aa: CASSPPLASGSYNEQFF; cdr3_nt: TGTGCCAGCAGCCCGCCGTTGGCTAGCGGATCCTACAATGAGCAGTTCTTC
j_call: TRBJ2-1; clone_size: .; cdr3_length: 15; d_call: TRBD2; v_call: TRBV19; cdr3_aa: CASSTSSGAYNEQFF; cdr3_nt: TGTGCCAGTAGTACCTCTAGCGGGGCCTACAATGAGCAGTTCTTC
j_call: TRBJ2-3; clone_size: .; cdr3_length: 19; d_call: TRBD1; v_call: TRBV5-1; cdr3_aa: CASRKGDREREHSSDTQYF; cdr3_nt: TGCGCCAGCCGAAAGGGGGACAGGGAACGAGAGCACTCCTCAGATACGCAGTATTTT
j_call: TRBJ2-7; clone_size: .; cdr3_length: 19; d_call: TRBD2; v_call: TRBV5-1; cdr3_aa: CASSGPLTDPGLGSYEQYF; cdr3_nt: TGCGCCAGCAGCGGCCCCCTGACGGATCCGGGACTAGGGTCCTACGAGCAGTACTTC
j_call: TRBJ1-2; clone_size: .; cdr3_length: 16; d_call: TRBD1; v_call: TRBV14; cdr3_aa: CASSQVKQGATNGYTF; cdr3_nt: TGTGCCAGCAGCCAGGTTAAACAGGGGGCGACGAATGGCTACACCTTC
j_call: TRBJ1-3; clone_size: .; cdr3_length: 16; d_call: TRBD1; v_call: TRBV10-1; cdr3_aa: CASSDFQGATGNTIYF; cdr3_nt: TGCGCCAGCAGTGATTTCCAGGGGGCAACTGGAAACACCATATATTTT
j_call: TRBJ1-5; clone_size: .; cdr3_length: 15; d_call: .; v_call: TRBV19; cdr3_aa: CASNLRNRAGQPQHF; cdr3_nt: TGTGCCAGTAACCTTAGGAACAGGGCTGGTCAGCCCCAGCATTTT
j_call: TRBJ2-7; clone_size: .; cdr3_length: 14; d_call: TRBD1; v_call: TRBV5-4; cdr3_aa: CASSFAGGVYEQYF; cdr3_nt: TGTGCCAGCAGCTTCGCAGGGGGAGTCTACGAGCAGTACTTC
j_call: TRBJ2-2; clone_size: .; cdr3_length: 15; d_call: .; v_call: TRBV5-1; cdr3_aa: CASSLVEMSTGELFF; cdr3_nt: TGCGCCAGCAGCTTGGTGGAGATGTCTACCGGGGAGCTGTTTTTT
j_call: TRBJ2-7; clone_size: .; cdr3_length: 14; d_call: TRBD1; v_call: TRBV11-2; cdr3_aa: CASSLGDSSYEQYF; cdr3_nt: TGTGCCAGCAGCTTAGGGGACAGTTCCTACGAGCAGTACTTC
j_call: TRBJ2-3; clone_size: .; cdr3_length: 15; d_call: .; v_call: TRBV7-6; cdr3_aa: CASSSWGHDTDTQYF; cdr3_nt: TGTGCCAGCAGCTCGTGGGGACACGACACAGATACGCAGTATTTT
j_call: TRBJ2-3; clone_size: once; cdr3_length: 17; d_call: TRBD1; v_call: TRBV5-4; cdr3_aa: CASSLGVRDRATDTQYF; cdr3_nt: TGTGCCAGCAGCTTGGGAGTTAGGGACAGGGCCACAGATACGCAGTATTTT
j_call: TRBJ1-2; clone_size: .; cdr3_length: 17; d_call: TRBD1; v_call: TRBV30; cdr3_aa: CAWSPHLWTGGRYGYTF; cdr3_nt: TGTGCCTGGAGTCCACACTTATGGACAGGGGGACGCTATGGCTACACCTTC
j_call: TRBJ2-2; clone_size: .; cdr3_length: 14; d_call: .; v_call: TRBV30; cdr3_aa: CASSRAQNTGELFF; cdr3_nt: TGTGCCTCGTCCAGAGCGCAGAACACCGGGGAGCTGTTTTTT
j_call: TRBJ2-7; clone_size: .; cdr3_length: 14; d_call: .; v_call: TRBV4-1; cdr3_aa: CASSQVAGSYEQYF; cdr3_nt: TGCGCCAGCAGCCAAGTTGCGGGGAGTTACGAGCAGTACTTC
j_call: TRBJ2-1; clone_size: .; cdr3_length: 16; d_call: .; v_call: TRBV30; cdr3_aa: CAWRSRGTPLHNEQFF; cdr3_nt: TGTGCCTGGAGGAGTAGGGGAACTCCGCTACACAATGAGCAGTTCTTC
j_call: TRBJ2-1; clone_size: .; cdr3_length: 14; d_call: .; v_call: TRBV7-2; cdr3_aa: CASSSGNRYNEQFF; cdr3_nt: TGTGCCAGCAGCTCAGGGAACCGATACAATGAGCAGTTCTTC
j_call: TRBJ2-3; clone_size: once; cdr3_length: 12; d_call: .; v_call: TRBV10-1; cdr3_aa: CASSEGADTQYF; cdr3_nt: TGCGCCAGCAGTGAGGGAGCAGATACGCAGTATTTT